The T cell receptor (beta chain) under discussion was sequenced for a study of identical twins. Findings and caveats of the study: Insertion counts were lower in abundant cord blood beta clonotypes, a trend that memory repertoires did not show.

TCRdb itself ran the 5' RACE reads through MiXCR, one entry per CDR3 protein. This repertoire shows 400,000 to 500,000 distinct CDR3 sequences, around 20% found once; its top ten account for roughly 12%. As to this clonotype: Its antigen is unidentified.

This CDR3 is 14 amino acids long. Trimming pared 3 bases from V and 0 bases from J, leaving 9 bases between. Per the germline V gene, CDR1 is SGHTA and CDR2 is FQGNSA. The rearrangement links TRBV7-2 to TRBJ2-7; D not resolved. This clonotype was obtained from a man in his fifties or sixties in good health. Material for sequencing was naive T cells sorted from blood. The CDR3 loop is CASSFATLSYEQYF. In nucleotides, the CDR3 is TGTGCCAGCAGCTTCGCGACACTCTCCTACGAGCAGTACTTC.